The 21 T cell receptor beta chains reported below all come from one sample, sequenced in a study of a mutant IDH1 vaccine in newly diagnosed glioma. Their antigens are not known. Time point meaning: week 23, last vaccination. Each dose of the vaccine consisted of 300 ug of mutant IDH1 20-mer peptide, with topical imiquimod. Sequencing was performed with immunoSEQ multiplex PCR; in TCRdb, only in-frame clones are kept and a portion is missing. Among around 55,000 clones, 75% to 90% were seen once, and the ten largest hold 6.2%. Specimen: PBMCs, collected from a glioma patient whose treatment included an IDH1 peptide vaccine. The receptors were sampled from a man aged 40-55 years with glioma.

V is TRBV2 and J is TRBJ1-5; possible D gene TRBD1, 6 bases. Germline CDR1 SNHLY, CDR2 FYNNEI. CDR3 length equals 14 residues. Trimming left V 8 bases short and J 3 bases short, with 14 bases between. The CDR3 DNA follows: TGTGCCAGCTCTGGGAGGGGGAACAATCAGCCCCAGCATTTT. It yields the protein CASSGRGNNQPQHF.

This clone has just one count. V is TRBV7-8 and J is TRBJ1-1, with D perhaps matching TRBD1 (5 bases). V was clipped by 3 bases and J by 10 bases, with 12 bases between them. This CDR3 has 12 amino acids. Germline values: CDR1 SGHVS, CDR2 FQNEAQ. The CDR3 DNA reads TGTGCCAGCAGCTTTATTGAGGGGCGAGCTTTCTTT. The encoded protein is CASSFIEGRAFF.

In DNA, the CDR3 is TGTGCCAGCTCACCCACAGGGGGTCTAGGAAACACCATATATTTT. This sequence encodes CASSPTGGLGNTIYF. V gene TRBV18 combines with J gene TRBJ1-3, with TRBD1 matching 8 bases. Germline V gene lookup returns CDR1 KGHSH and CDR2 LQKENI. V shed 3 bases and J 4 bases; nucleotides not matched to a gene: 5. CDR3 length: 15 amino acids.

The CDR3 reads CASSPRTVNTEAFF. The CDR3 DNA reads as TGTGCCAGCTCACCAAGGACAGTGAACACTGAAGCTTTCTTT. V and J are TRBV18 and TRBJ1-1, with D possibly matching TRBD1 (6 bases). With 2 bases removed from V and 0 bases from J, the gap between germline ends came to 7 bases. This CDR3 is 14 amino acids long. Germline-derived CDR1 and CDR2 are KGHSH and LQKENI.

The CDR3 region is CAWSVGGGAVDTQYF. CDR3 DNA: TGTGCCTGGAGTGTAGGCGGGGGGGCGGTCGATACGCAGTATTTT. The rearrangement uses TRBV30 and TRBJ2-3; 9 positions agree with TRBD2. The CDR3 totals 15 residues. V was pared by 0 bases and J by 6 bases, with 7 bases of the junction left unmatched. The germline gives CDR1 GTSNPN, CDR2 SVGIG (reference sequence).

The chain combines TRBV6-6 with TRBJ1-5; D not certain. Trimming removed 7 bases from V and 4 bases from J, with 11 bases in between. Germline V gene data show CDR1 as MNHNY and CDR2 as SVGAGI (reference sequence). The CDR3 covers 13 residues. The CDR3: CASTGSENQPQHF. CDR3 sequence (DNA): TGTGCCAGCACCGGTAGTGAGAATCAGCCCCAGCATTTT.

This chain uses TRBV12-5 with TRBJ1-2, with 9 bases that match TRBD1. J gave up 6 bases and V 6 bases, and 11 bases lay outside the gene matches. Germline V CDR1 and CDR2: LGHNT, FRNRAP. There are 15 residues in the CDR3. The CDR3 spells CASGGETGGLNGYTF. For the CDR3, the DNA is TGTGCTAGTGGGGGCGAGACAGGGGGGTTAAATGGCTACACCTTC.

The V gene is TRBV27, the J gene TRBJ2-1; D is ambiguous. V was pared by 10 bases and J by 4 bases, with 14 bases between. Germline V CDR1 and CDR2: MNHEY, SMNVEV (reference sequence). CDR3 length: 13 residues. This CDR3 is CATRSVRYNEQFF. The DNA for the CDR3 is TGTGCCACCAGGTCCGTCCGTTACAATGAGCAGTTCTTC.

This clone was counted once. The J gene is TRBJ2-2, the V gene TRBV7-2, with 9 bases aligning to TRBD2. This CDR3 is 13 amino acids long. V trimming: 6 bases; J trimming: 4 bases; junction bases outside the gene matches: 0. The germline V gene has CDR1 SGHTA and CDR2 FQGNSA. The CDR3 DNA follows: TGTGCCAGCAGGACTAGCGGCACCGGGGAGCTGTTTTTT. It encodes CASRTSGTGELFF. Combining the CDR3 with reference TRBV7-2 and TRBJ2-2 gives the whole variable domain GAGVSQSPSNKVTEKGKDVELRCDPISGHTALYWYRQSLGQGLEFLIYFQGNSAPDKSGLPSDRFSAERTGGSVSTLTIQRTQQEDSAVYLCASRTSGTGELFFGEGSRLTVL.

The rearrangement uses TRBV5-1 and TRBJ2-2; D gene unclear. Germline-derived CDR1 and CDR2 are SGHRS and YFSETQ. The CDR3 is 15 residues long. V lost 4 bases and J 2 bases, leaving 12 bases between the germline ends. This CDR3 is CASSPRSENTGELFF. The CDR3 coding sequence is TGCGCCAGCAGCCCACGCTCCGAAAACACCGGGGAGCTGTTTTTT.

The chain has TRBV6-5 and TRBJ1-6; D is perhaps TRBD1 (5 bases). The V end lost 2 bases, the J end lost 7 bases, and 12 bases lay between the germline ends. The germline V gene has CDR1 MNHEY and CDR2 SVGAGI. This CDR3 has 15 residues. CDR3 in DNA: TGTGCCAGCAGTTACCGGGGACGGCTCAATTCACCCCTCCACTTT. This encodes CASSYRGRLNSPLHF.

This chain uses TRBV11-3 with TRBJ2-6, with D tentatively TRBD2 (6 bases). CDR3 length: 15 residues. V lost 5 bases to trimming and J lost 0 bases, with 8 bases between them. CDR1 and CDR2 from the germline V gene are SGHNT and YENEEA. The CDR3 DNA sequence: TGTGCCAGCAGCCCCGGGGGCTCTGGGGCCAACGTCCTGACTTTC. Translation: CASSPGGSGANVLTF.

The V call is TRBV18, the J call TRBJ2-6; 11 positions match TRBD1. Germline trimming cut 6 bases from V and 4 bases from J; bases unmatched to any gene: 14. The CDR3 has 19 residues. The germline V gene has CDR1 KGHSH and CDR2 LQKENI. CDR3 nucleotide sequence: TGTGCCAGCTCCCCTTTTGGGACAGGGGGGTTCGGAGGGGCCAACGTCCTGACTTTC. Its protein is CASSPFGTGGFGGANVLTF.

This chain joins TRBV29-1 and TRBJ1-5; D is undetermined. Trimming removed 4 bases from V and 0 bases from J, with 7 bases in between. Germline-derived CDR1 and CDR2 are SQVTM and ANQGSEA. The CDR3 contains 13 residues. The CDR3 bases are TGCAGCGTTGCAACCGGTAGCAATCAGCCCCAGCATTTT. As protein: CSVATGSNQPQHF.

This CDR3 is CASSLGTNYGYTF. CDR3 sequence (DNA): TGTGCCAGCAGCTTGGGCACAAACTATGGCTACACCTTC. V and J are TRBV5-6 and TRBJ1-2; D not certain. V was cut by 0 bases and J by 2 bases, with 5 bases left in between. The CDR3 sequence is 13 residues long. Looked up from germline, CDR1 is SGHDT and CDR2 is YYEEEE.

The rearrangement links TRBV6-6 to TRBJ2-6, with D perhaps TRBD1 (5 bases). The ends were cut back, 6 bases at V and 0 bases at J, with 12 bases in the middle. Germline V gene lookup returns CDR1 MNHNY and CDR2 SVGAGI (reference sequence). There are 16 residues in the CDR3. CDR3 region: CASSLQDSSGANVLTF. The CDR3 nucleotides are TGTGCCAGCAGCCTACAAGACAGCTCTGGGGCCAACGTCCTGACTTTC.

The chain recombines TRBV6-5 with TRBJ1-3; D might be TRBD1 (5 bases). The CDR3 totals 15 residues. Deletions cut 6 bases from V and 0 bases from J, with 12 bases between. CDR1 and CDR2 from the germline V gene are MNHEY and SVGAGI. The CDR3 region has the DNA TGTGCCAGCAGCTGGGACTCAAGCTCTGGAAACACCATATATTTT. Translation gives CASSWDSSSGNTIYF.

This clone was seen a handful of times. The chain recombines TRBV5-6 with TRBJ1-3, with 7 positions matching TRBD1. J gave up 2 bases and V 1 base, and 0 bases lay outside the gene matches. CDR3 length: 14 amino acids. Germline CDR1 SGHDT, CDR2 YYEEEE. CDR3 amino acids: CASSLTGAGNTIYF. In DNA form, the CDR3 reads TGTGCCAGCAGCTTGACAGGGGCTGGAAACACCATATATTTT.

This chain connects TRBV10-3 to TRBJ1-1; 7 nucleotides align to TRBD1. V was clipped by 6 bases and J by 2 bases; unmatched bases: 6. Germline V gene lookup returns CDR1 ENHRY and CDR2 SYGVKD. This CDR3 is 14 amino acids long. Here the CDR3 DNA reads TGTGCCATCAGCCCGACAGGGAGTAACACTGAAGCTTTCTTT. Its protein is CAISPTGSNTEAFF.

The V gene is TRBV19, the J gene TRBJ1-4, with 8 bases lining up with TRBD1. The germline gives CDR1 LNHDA, CDR2 SQIVND (reference sequence). J gave up 3 bases and V 8 bases, and 11 bases lay outside the gene matches. The CDR3 has 16 amino acids. The CDR3 nucleotides are TGTGCCAGTGGTAGGACAGGGACGATCCCTAATGAAAAACTGTTTTTT. It encodes CASGRTGTIPNEKLFF.

The chain joins TRBV19 to TRBJ2-2; no clear D. The germline CDR1 and CDR2 sequences are LNHDA and SQIVND (reference sequence). Trimming took 5 bases from V and 3 from J, leaving 10 bases between them. The CDR3 covers 14 residues. In DNA, the CDR3 is TGTGCCAGTAGTGTTTACAGCTACACCGGGGAGCTGTTTTTT. Translated, it gives CASSVYSYTGELFF.